Below are 18 T cell receptor beta chains sequenced from a single sample in a study of T cell repertoires in cytomegalovirus infection (dated by TCRdb to the late 2010s). TCRdb names Illumina HiSeq 1500 as the instrument used. The public reads were run again by TCRdb, first through fastp at Q25 and then through MiXCR, and only productive beta chains were kept. Each entry is one CDR3 protein sequence, shown with its most common DNA and genes. This sample comprises fewer than 85,000 distinct CDR3 sequences, 4% of them detected only once. The top ten constitute roughly a fifth of the sample. Sequenced input: PBMCs. The source is a human donor in good health (CMV status not recorded). Some clones in this sample may be carry-over from other donors' samples.

The sample holds many counts of this clonotype. This rearrangement joins TRBV29-1 to TRBJ2-7; no clear D gene. This CDR3 region has 12 residues. Deletions cut 4 bases from V and 1 base from J, with 8 bases between. Germline loops: CDR1 SQVTM, CDR2 ANQGSEA. CDR3 DNA: TGCAGCGTTGGGAACCAATCCTACGAGCAGTACTTC. Amino acid sequence: CSVGNQSYEQYF.

In this sample, this clonotype turned up many times. The V call is TRBV7-9, the J call TRBJ2-1, with 11 positions matching TRBD2. CDR3 length: 15 residues. Germline CDR1 SEHNR, CDR2 FQNEAQ (reference sequence). Losses at the gene ends were 3 bases for V and 8 bases for J; bases not matched to a gene: 6. CDR3 loop: CASSFSGRAGYEQFF. CDR3 nucleotides: TGTGCCAGCAGCTTTAGCGGGAGGGCCGGGTATGAGCAGTTCTTC.

This clonotype was detected ten times or more. The chain joins TRBV12-3 or TRBV12-4 to TRBJ1-5; 7 nucleotides line up with TRBD1. Trimming removed 3 bases from V and 6 bases from J; junction bases left unmatched: 5. The CDR3 has 14 residues. CDR3 coding DNA: TGTGCCAGCAGTTTCAGACAGGGTGGTCAGCCCCAGCATTTT. This translates into CASSFRQGGQPQHF.

This clonotype occurred many times. V is TRBV7-3 and J is TRBJ2-1, with 9 bases lining up with TRBD2. Trimming removed 0 bases from V and 5 bases from J; junction bases left unmatched: 5. This CDR3 is 16 amino acids long. In germline, CDR1 is SGHTA, CDR2 FQGTGA. CDR3 amino acids: CASSLTGLAGNNEQFF. The CDR3 DNA follows: TGTGCCAGCAGCTTAACAGGTCTAGCGGGAAACAATGAGCAGTTCTTC.

This clonotype was picked up many times. The J gene is TRBJ2-1, the V gene TRBV19; 11 bases are shared with TRBD2. The CDR3 runs to 19 residues. V was pared by 6 bases and J by 7 bases, with 20 bases of the junction left unmatched. Looked up from germline, CDR1 is LNHDA and CDR2 is SQIVND (reference sequence). The CDR3 region has the DNA TGTGCCAGTAGCCGACGGGTAGCGGGGGGGAACAGGGACGGGAATGAGCAGTTCTTC. Translating gives CASSRRVAGGNRDGNEQFF.

This clonotype was picked up many times. This chain links TRBV12-3 or TRBV12-4 with TRBJ2-7; D is uncertain. V was trimmed by 5 bases and J by 3 bases, leaving 14 bases between them. The CDR3 covers 14 residues. Written as DNA, the CDR3 is TGTGCCAGCAGTCTTAGTGCTCCCGGCTACGAGCAGTACTTC. Translating it yields CASSLSAPGYEQYF.

This clonotype was counted ten times or more. The V call is TRBV7-8, the J call TRBJ1-1; D perhaps matches TRBD1 (5 bases). Trimming cost V 4 bases and J 0 bases, with 12 bases left between them. Germline CDR1 is SGHVS and CDR2 is FQNEAQ. This CDR3 spans 15 amino acids. The CDR3 nucleotides are TGTGCCAGCAGCTCGGGCCGGGGGATGAACACTGAAGCTTTCTTT. Its protein product is CASSSGRGMNTEAFF.

Of note for this clonotype: A much more abundant neighbour one base away suggests this may be a read error. V gene TRBV7-2 combines with J gene TRBJ2-3, with D unresolved. The V gene's germline CDR1 is SGHTA and CDR2 FQGNSA. CDR3 length: 16 residues. Between the trimmed V and J ends, which lost 2 bases and 2 bases, there was a span of 14 bases. CDR3 amino acids: CASSLNGAVVTDTQYF. CDR3 nucleotides: TGTGCCAGCAGCTTAAACGGCGCAGTAGTCACAGATACGCAGTATTTT. The complete variable domain, with remaining parts taken from reference TRBV7-2 and TRBJ2-3, reads GAGVSQSPSNKVTEKGKDVELRCDPISGHTALYWYRQSLGQGLEFLIYFQGNSAPDKSGLPSDRFSAERTGGSVSTLTIQRTQQEDSAVYLCASSLNGAVVTDTQYFGPGTRLTVL.

This clonotype was recorded many times. The chain recombines TRBV7-2 with TRBJ2-2; D ambiguous. From germline, CDR1 is SGHTA and CDR2 FQGNSA. This CDR3 contains 14 residues. The V end was cut by 9 bases, the J end by 0 bases, with 11 bases between. As DNA, the CDR3 is TGTGCCAGTTTACGTGGGGCGAACACCGGGGAGCTGTTTTTT. Translated: CASLRGANTGELFF.

In its sample, this clonotype was seen many times. The chain uses TRBV19 and TRBJ1-5; 7 bases agree with TRBD1. The CDR3 runs to 17 residues. Trimming at V came to 5 bases and at J to 0 bases, leaving 10 bases not matched to a gene. Germline V gives CDR1 LNHDA, CDR2 SQIVND (reference sequence). CDR3 region: CASSRDSLGYSNQPQHF. DNA for the CDR3: TGTGCCAGTAGTCGGGACAGCCTTGGATATAGCAATCAGCCCCAGCATTTT.

This clonotype has a count of ten or more. This chain joins TRBV6-6 and TRBJ2-7, with 7 bases matching TRBD2. This CDR3 is 12 amino acids long. Germline V gene lookup returns CDR1 MNHNY and CDR2 SVGAGI (reference sequence). Germline trimming cut 5 bases from V and 3 bases from J; bases unmatched to any gene: 1. The DNA for the CDR3 is TGTGCCAGCAGTGGGGGGGGCTACGAGCAGTACTTC. Translation: CASSGGGYEQYF.

This clonotype was detected ten times or more. The chain carries TRBV7-2 and TRBJ2-6, with D perhaps TRBD2 (6 bases). Germline CDR1 reads SGHTA; CDR2 reads FQGNSA. V lost 0 bases, J lost 0 bases, and 15 bases lay in between. The CDR3 loop spans 19 amino acids. CDR3 sequence reads: CASSLAPLGRFSGANVLTF. CDR3 in DNA: TGTGCCAGCAGCTTAGCTCCGTTAGGGAGGTTCTCTGGGGCCAACGTCCTGACTTTC.

As to this clonotype: This may arise from a read error, as a much more abundant clone is one base away. The gene calls are TRBV11-3 and TRBJ2-5; 7 positions match TRBD2. The length of the CDR3 is 16 residues. Losses at the gene ends were 1 base for V and 3 bases for J; bases not matched to a gene: 8. Germline assignment: CDR1 SGHNT and CDR2 YENEEA. The CDR3 DNA reads as TGTGCCAGCAGCTTAGGTCTGCGGGGGAGAAAAGAGACCCAGTACTTC. Protein sequence: CASSLGLRGRKETQYF.

This clonotype was picked up many times. The chain couples TRBV28 to TRBJ2-1; D might be TRBD1 (6 bases). CDR1 is MDHEN and CDR2 is SYDVKM in the germline V gene. Between the trimmed V and J ends, which lost 4 bases and 6 bases, there was a span of 16 bases. The length of the CDR3 is 15 residues. This CDR3 is CASSSAGEKFNEQFF. The CDR3 DNA sequence: TGTGCCAGCAGTTCGGCAGGGGAAAAGTTCAATGAGCAGTTCTTC.

At least ten counts were recorded for this clonotype. The chain recombines TRBV7-9 with TRBJ1-5; D unresolved. Germline V gene data show CDR1 as SEHNR and CDR2 as FQNEAQ (reference sequence). The CDR3 spans 11 residues. V was pared by 5 bases and J by 12 bases, with 11 bases between. The CDR3 sequence: CASSADVVQHF. For the CDR3, the DNA is TGTGCCAGCAGCGCGGACGTCGTCCAGCATTTT.

This clonotype occurred many times. The V call is TRBV20-1, the J call TRBJ2-1, with TRBD2 matching 8 bases. The CDR3 runs 16 residues. Trimming at V came to 0 bases and at J to 8 bases, leaving 12 bases not matched to a gene. CDR1 DFQATT and CDR2 SNEGSKA come from the germline V gene (reference sequence). The CDR3 spells CSARDKRSGSGYEQFF. CDR3 nucleotide sequence: TGCAGTGCTAGAGATAAAAGGAGCGGGAGCGGGTATGAGCAGTTCTTC.

Many counts were recorded for this clonotype. The chain couples TRBV7-2 to TRBJ2-3; 7 bases line up with TRBD2. The V segment lost 2 bases and the J segment 1 base; nucleotides outside the gene matches: 6. The germline CDR1 and CDR2 sequences are SGHTA and FQGNSA. The CDR3 is made up of 16 amino acids. CDR3 sequence: CASSLFGSGGTDTQYF. DNA of the CDR3: TGTGCCAGCAGCTTATTTGGGAGCGGGGGCACAGATACGCAGTATTTT.

The table lists this clonotype with many counts. The rearrangement uses TRBV7-3 and TRBJ2-2, with TRBD1 matching 7 bases. CDR1 is SGHTA and CDR2 is FQGTGA in the germline V gene. The length of the CDR3 is 16 residues. The trim removed 1 base at V and 4 bases at J, leaving 6 bases unmatched. Here the CDR3 reads CASSLMGTAGTGELFF. The CDR3 DNA reads as TGTGCCAGCAGCTTAATGGGGACAGCTGGCACCGGGGAGCTGTTTTTT.